The clone carrying this TCR beta chain was seen only once. Its target is unknown. Trimming removed 4 bases at V and 8 bases at J, with 11 bases between. This CDR3 region has 12 residues. Germline lookup yields CDR1 SQVTM and CDR2 ANQGSEA. Some clones are missing from TCRdb's copy, which holds only in-frame ones; the method was immunoSEQ multiplex PCR. The sample comprises about 46,000 clones, roughly nine tenths of which are singletons, and approximately 5% rests with the top ten. The data originate from a study of OX40 agonist ivuxolimab in advanced cancers. Study summary: Patients with hepatocellular carcinoma, melanoma, renal cell or head and neck cancer made up the dose-escalation patients.

Study-level points and caveats: Compared with others, partial responders at 0.1-3.0 mg/kg displayed clonal expansion among the lowest.

This specimen was CD4+ or CD8+ T cells sorted from blood, taken in a trial of the OX40 agonist ivuxolimab. This sequence originates from an adult with an advanced solid tumor such as melanoma, head and neck, liver or kidney cancer. The rearrangement joins TRBV29-1 to TRBJ2-2, with D hard to call. CDR3 nucleotides: TGCAGCGTTGGGGGTGTTTCAGGGGAGCTGTTTTTT. Its protein is CSVGGVSGELFF.